This T cell receptor (beta chain) emerged from a study of T cell responses to AZD1222 COVID-19 vaccine. Profiling relied on immunoSEQ multiplex PCR, and the TCRdb table lists in-frame clones only, not all of them. This table has around 74,000 clones, about 91% appearing once. This CDR3 contains 14 residues. V lost 1 base and J 2 bases, leaving 9 bases between the germline ends. CDR1 is SGHRS, CDR2 YFSETQ, per germline. The sequences come from peripheral blood, collected on day 0 of MenACWY control vaccination. This receptor was identified in an adult in good health. This chain uses TRBV5-1 with TRBJ2-5; D unresolved. As DNA, the CDR3 is TGCGCCAGCAGCTTGACATCTTCACAAGAGACCCAGTACTTC. Translated, it gives CASSLTSSQETQYF.